The clone carrying this T cell receptor beta chain was seen a few times. This entry comes from a study of identical twins. V was clipped by 0 bases and J by 8 bases; unmatched bases: 10. Germline CDR1 is SGHRS and CDR2 is YFSETQ. The CDR3 extends over 17 amino acids. TCRdb processed the 5' RACE reads anew with MiXCR; each CDR3 protein has one entry. The sample carries approximately 210,000 distinct CDR3 sequences, roughly 7.1% recorded once. The sample was also reused in another study, on T cells expressing NK-cell markers. That paper states: The TCR beta repertoires originated in sorted CD3+CD56+NKG2C+, CD3+CD56+NKG2C- and CD3+CD56-NKG2C+ T cells. Just one sequenced donor of eight was HCMV-seronegative, while seven were seropositive. For 5 to 7 donors, the dominant NKG2C+ clonotypes made up about 1.0-7.5% of their CD8+ T cells. The study found these clonotypes also leading the CD3+CD56-NKG2C+ fraction in a few donors.

This clonotype was obtained from a woman younger than 30 in good health. The chain carries TRBV5-1 and TRBJ2-1; TRBD2 matches 11 bases. The sequenced material came from CD8+ T cells sorted from blood. The CDR3 region has the DNA TGCGCCAGCAGCTTGGGGCTAGCGGGAGGCGCTCTCCATGAGCAGTTCTTC. Translation gives CASSLGLAGGALHEQFF.